The clone carrying this T cell receptor beta chain was observed once. Patients at the Seattle site were enrolled during active infection and followed longitudinally. V shed 4 bases and J 7 bases; nucleotides not matched to a gene: 5. The CDR3 contains 14 residues. The germline V gene has CDR1 MNHEY and CDR2 SVGAGI. The source of the sample is a study of blood T cell repertoires in COVID-19. Study as a whole: Italy, Spain and the United States were the sources of the convalescent and acute COVID-19 samples.

Original handling: The authors estimated nucleated cell counts from reference gene primer amplification. Sequencing was performed with immunoSEQ multiplex PCR; in TCRdb, only in-frame clones are kept and a portion is missing. Clone size and V and J calls were adopted from that table, with D and trimming inferred from the DNA. The sample gives roughly 300,000 clones, approximately 84% of which show up once; over 1.1% is in the top ten. Sequencing was carried out using peripheral blood. V and J are TRBV6-5 and TRBJ1-5, with 9 bases aligning to TRBD1. The origin of this receptor is a human donor with COVID-19, enrolled during active disease. The donor label of this sample is uncertain. CDR3 bases: TGTGCCAGCAGTTTGGACAGGGGATTCCAGCCCCAGCATTTT. Amino acids: CASSLDRGFQPQHF.